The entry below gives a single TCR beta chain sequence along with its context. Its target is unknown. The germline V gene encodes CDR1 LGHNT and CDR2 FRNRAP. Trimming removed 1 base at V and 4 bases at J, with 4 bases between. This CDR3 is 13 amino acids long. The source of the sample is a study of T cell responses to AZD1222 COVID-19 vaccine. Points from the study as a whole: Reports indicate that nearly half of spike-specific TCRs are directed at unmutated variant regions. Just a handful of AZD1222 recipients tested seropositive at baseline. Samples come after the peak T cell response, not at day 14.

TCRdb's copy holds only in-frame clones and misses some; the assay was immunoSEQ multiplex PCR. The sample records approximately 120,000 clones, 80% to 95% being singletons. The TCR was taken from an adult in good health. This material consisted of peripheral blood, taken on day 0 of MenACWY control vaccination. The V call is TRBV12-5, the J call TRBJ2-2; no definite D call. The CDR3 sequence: CASGLAPTGELFF. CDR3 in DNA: TGTGCTAGTGGTTTGGCACCCACCGGGGAGCTGTTTTTT. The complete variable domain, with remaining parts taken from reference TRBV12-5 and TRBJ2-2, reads DARVTQTPRHKVTEMGQEVTMRCQPILGHNTVFWYRQTMMQGLELLAYFRNRAPLDDSGMPKDRFSAEMPDATLATLKIQPSEPRDSAVYFCASGLAPTGELFFGEGSRLTVL.